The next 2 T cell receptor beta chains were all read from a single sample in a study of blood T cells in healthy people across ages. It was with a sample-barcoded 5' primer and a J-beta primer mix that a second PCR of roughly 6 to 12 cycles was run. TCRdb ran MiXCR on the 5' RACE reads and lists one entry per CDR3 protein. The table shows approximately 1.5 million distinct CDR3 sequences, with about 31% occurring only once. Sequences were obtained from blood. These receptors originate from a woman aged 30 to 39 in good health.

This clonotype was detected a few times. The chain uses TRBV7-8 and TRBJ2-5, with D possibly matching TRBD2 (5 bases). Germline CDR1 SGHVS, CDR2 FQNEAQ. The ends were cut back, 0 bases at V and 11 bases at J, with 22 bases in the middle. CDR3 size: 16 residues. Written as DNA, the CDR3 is TGTGCCAGCAGCTTAGCGAGACATACTCCTAGCAATGAGCAGTACTTC. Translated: CASSLARHTPSNEQYF.

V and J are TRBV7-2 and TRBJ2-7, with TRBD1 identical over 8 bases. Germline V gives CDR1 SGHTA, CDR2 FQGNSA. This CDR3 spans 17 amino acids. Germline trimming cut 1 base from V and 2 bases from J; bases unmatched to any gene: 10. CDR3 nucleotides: TGTGCCAGCAGCTTAGGGCCCCCACAGGGGGTAACCTACGAGCAGTACTTC. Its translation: CASSLGPPQGVTYEQYF.